This passage covers 11 T cell receptor beta chains from one sample sequenced in a study of blood T cells in healthy people across ages. The second PCR ran about 6 to 12 cycles with a sample-barcoded 5' primer and J-beta primers. One entry per CDR3 protein results from TCRdb running MiXCR on the 5' RACE reads. The table shows roughly 500,000 distinct CDR3 sequences, with 20% to 30% occurring only once. These same records also appear under a second study, on T cells of mothers and their children.

The sequencing input was blood. Receptors originate from a boy younger than 18 in good health.

The chain uses TRBV4-3 and TRBJ1-2, with D tentatively TRBD1 (5 bases). V was cut by 1 base and J by 2 bases, with 14 bases left in between. The length of the CDR3 is 16 residues. Germline V gene lookup returns CDR1 LGHNA and CDR2 YSLEER. The CDR3 sequence: CASSQAGTGFNYGYTF. As DNA, the CDR3 is TGCGCCAGCAGCCAAGCTGGGACGGGGTTCAACTATGGCTACACCTTC.

This clonotype was recorded at least ten times. V and J are TRBV3-1 and TRBJ2-3; 9 positions match TRBD1. The CDR3 has 15 residues. Looked up from germline, CDR1 is LGHDT and CDR2 is YNNKEL (reference sequence). The trim removed 5 bases at V and 6 bases at J, leaving 9 bases unmatched. The CDR3 sequence is CASSTRDRDQDTQYF. CDR3 in DNA: TGTGCCAGCAGCACGCGGGACAGGGATCAGGATACGCAGTATTTT.

The rearrangement uses TRBV20-1 and TRBJ2-1, with a weak D call TRBD2 (5 bases). The germline V gene encodes CDR1 DFQATT and CDR2 SNEGSKA (reference sequence). Trimming took 3 bases from V and 3 from J, leaving 6 bases between them. This CDR3 spans 12 amino acids. The CDR3 sequence is CSASRDYNEQFF. The CDR3 nucleotides read TGCAGTGCTAGCCGGGACTACAATGAGCAGTTCTTC.

The V and J genes are TRBV10-3 and TRBJ2-5; 8 bases match TRBD2. Gene TRBJ2-7 matches the end of the DNA better, so the J call may be wrong. The CDR3 loop spans 11 amino acids. CDR1 ENHRY and CDR2 SYGVKD come from the germline V gene. The CDR3 here is CAIAGGNEQYF. The CDR3 DNA sequence: TGTGCCATCGCGGGGGGCAACGAGCAGTACTTC.

This clonotype was found a few times. The V gene is TRBV11-1, the J gene TRBJ2-2; D is possibly TRBD1 (6 bases). The CDR3 totals 20 residues. Trimming left V 3 bases short and J 0 bases short, with 23 bases between. Germline loops: CDR1 SGHAT, CDR2 FQDESV (reference sequence). The CDR3 loop reads CASSFPQGRDIFPNTGELFF. The CDR3 nucleotides read TGTGCCAGCAGCTTCCCACAGGGAAGGGATATTTTCCCGAACACCGGGGAGCTGTTTTTT.

This clonotype has more than one count but fewer than ten. The chain links TRBV20-1 to TRBJ1-2, with TRBD1 matching 9 bases. The germline gives CDR1 DFQATT, CDR2 SNEGSKA (reference sequence). V gave up 6 bases and J gave up 4 bases; unmatched junction bases: 6. CDR3 size: 13 residues. The CDR3 sequence: CSAKGQGSYGYTF. Written as DNA, the CDR3 is TGCAGTGCCAAAGGACAGGGGTCCTATGGCTACACCTTC.

DNA for the CDR3: TGTGCCAGCAGCTTAGCGTTCCTAGCGGGAGGGTCGAACATTCAGTACTTC. This gives the protein CASSLAFLAGGSNIQYF. This chain links TRBV7-2 with TRBJ2-4; TRBD2 matches at 12 bases. This CDR3 is built from 17 residues. CDR1 SGHTA and CDR2 FQGNSA come from the germline V gene. V lost 0 bases to trimming and J lost 7 bases; unmatched junction nucleotides: 7.

This CDR3 is CASIRGQGADSYEQYF. CDR3 sequence (DNA): TGTGCCAGCATTAGAGGACAGGGGGCAGACTCCTACGAGCAGTACTTC. The rearrangement links TRBV6-1 to TRBJ2-7, with TRBD1 matching 11 bases. The CDR3 contains 16 residues. Germline V gene data show CDR1 as MNHNS and CDR2 as SASEGT. The V segment lost 7 bases and the J segment 0 bases; nucleotides outside the gene matches: 8.

The gene calls are TRBV29-1 and TRBJ1-4, with D perhaps TRBD1 (6 bases). Germline V gene sequence: CDR1 SQVTM, CDR2 ANQGSEA. V was clipped by 4 bases and J by 3 bases, with 12 bases between them. The CDR3 is 14 residues long. The DNA for the CDR3 is TGCAGCGTTGTCCGGCAGGGGCCTAATGAAAAACTGTTTTTT. Its translation is CSVVRQGPNEKLFF.

The chain joins TRBV6-1 to TRBJ1-2; D remains ambiguous. The CDR3 sequence is 14 residues long. Germline CDR1 reads MNHNS; CDR2 reads SASEGT. Trimming cost V 7 bases and J 4 bases, with 16 bases left between them. The CDR3, as DNA: TGTGCCAGCACCCCAGTGGGAGGTGGCTATGGCTACACCTTC. Its protein product is CASTPVGGGYGYTF.

The V call is TRBV4-3, the J call TRBJ2-3; TRBD2 aligns across 8 bases. V was pared by 4 bases and J by 4 bases, with 10 bases of the junction left unmatched. The CDR3 spans 16 residues. Germline CDR1 reads LGHNA; CDR2 reads YSLEER. The CDR3 DNA reads as TGCGCCAGCAGCCCCGTAGCGGGGACGGTCGCAGATACGCAGTATTTT. Amino acids: CASSPVAGTVADTQYF.